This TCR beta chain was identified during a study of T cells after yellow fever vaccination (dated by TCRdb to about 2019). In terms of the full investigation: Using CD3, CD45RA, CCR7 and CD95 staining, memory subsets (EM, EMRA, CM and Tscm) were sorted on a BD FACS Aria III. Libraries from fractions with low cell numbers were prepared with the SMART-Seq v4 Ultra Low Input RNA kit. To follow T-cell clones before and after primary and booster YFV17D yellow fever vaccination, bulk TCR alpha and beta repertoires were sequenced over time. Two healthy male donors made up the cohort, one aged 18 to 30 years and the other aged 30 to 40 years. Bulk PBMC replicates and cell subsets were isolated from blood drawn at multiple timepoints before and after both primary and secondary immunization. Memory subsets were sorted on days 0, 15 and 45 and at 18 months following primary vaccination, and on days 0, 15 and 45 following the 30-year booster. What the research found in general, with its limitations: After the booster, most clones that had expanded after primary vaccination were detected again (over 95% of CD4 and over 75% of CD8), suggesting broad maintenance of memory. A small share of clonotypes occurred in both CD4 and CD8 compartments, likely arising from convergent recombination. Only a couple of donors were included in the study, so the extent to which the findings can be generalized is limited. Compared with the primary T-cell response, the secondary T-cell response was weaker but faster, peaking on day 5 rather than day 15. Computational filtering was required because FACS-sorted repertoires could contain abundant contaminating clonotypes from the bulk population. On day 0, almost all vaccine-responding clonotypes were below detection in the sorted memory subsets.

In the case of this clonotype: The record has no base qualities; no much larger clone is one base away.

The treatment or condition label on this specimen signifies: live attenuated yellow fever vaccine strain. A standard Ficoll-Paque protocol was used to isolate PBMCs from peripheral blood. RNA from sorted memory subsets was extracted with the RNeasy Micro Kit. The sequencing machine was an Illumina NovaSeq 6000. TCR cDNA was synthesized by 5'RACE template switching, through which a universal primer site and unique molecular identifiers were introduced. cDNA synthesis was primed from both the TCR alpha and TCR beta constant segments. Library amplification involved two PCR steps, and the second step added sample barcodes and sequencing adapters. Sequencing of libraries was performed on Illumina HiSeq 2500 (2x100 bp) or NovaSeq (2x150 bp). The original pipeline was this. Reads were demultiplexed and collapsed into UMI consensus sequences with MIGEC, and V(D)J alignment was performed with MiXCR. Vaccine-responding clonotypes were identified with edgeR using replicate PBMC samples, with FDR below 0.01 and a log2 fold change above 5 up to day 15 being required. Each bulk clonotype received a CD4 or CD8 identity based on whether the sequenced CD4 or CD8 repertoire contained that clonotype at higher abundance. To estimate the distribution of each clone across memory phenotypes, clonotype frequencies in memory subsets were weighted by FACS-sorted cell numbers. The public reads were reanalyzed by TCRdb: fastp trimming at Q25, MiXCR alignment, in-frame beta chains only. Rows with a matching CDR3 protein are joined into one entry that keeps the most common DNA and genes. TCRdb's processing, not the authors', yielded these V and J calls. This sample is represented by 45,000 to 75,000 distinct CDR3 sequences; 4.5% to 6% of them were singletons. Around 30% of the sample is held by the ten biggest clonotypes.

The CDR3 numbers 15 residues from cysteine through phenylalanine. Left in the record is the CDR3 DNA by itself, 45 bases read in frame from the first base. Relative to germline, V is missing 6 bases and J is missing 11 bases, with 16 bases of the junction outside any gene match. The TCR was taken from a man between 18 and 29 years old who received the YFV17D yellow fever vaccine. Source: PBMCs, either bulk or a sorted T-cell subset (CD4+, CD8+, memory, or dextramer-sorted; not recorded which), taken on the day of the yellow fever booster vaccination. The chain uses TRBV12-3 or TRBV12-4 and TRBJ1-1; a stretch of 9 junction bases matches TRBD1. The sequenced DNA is TGTGCCAGCAGCCCAGAGGACAGGGGCGAGAAAGACGCTTTCTTT. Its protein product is CASSPEDRGEKDAFF.